This paragraph reports one TCR beta chain. Original processing methods: Reference gene primer amplification gave estimated nucleated cell counts. The assay was immunoSEQ multiplex PCR, and TCRdb's table has in-frame clones only and misses some. V, J and clone size were drawn from that table, and D and trimming were deduced from the DNA. The sample carries around 400,000 clones, around 87% recorded once. The germline CDR1 and CDR2 sequences are PRHDT and FYEKMQ (reference sequence). V was clipped by 4 bases and J by 1 base; unmatched bases: 7. The CDR3 consists of 18 residues. Seattle enrolled patients during active infection and tracked them longitudinally. This record belongs to a study of blood T cell repertoires in COVID-19. Study information: PBMCs, B-cell-depleted T cells, or T cells were the source of the cDNA or gDNA that made up the material.

The rearrangement links TRBV13 to TRBJ1-4; 12 bases align to TRBD1. The receptor's source is a woman in her fifties or sixties with COVID-19, enrolled during active disease. Sequencing was carried out using peripheral blood. The CDR3, as DNA: TGTGCCAGCAGCTCCCAGCGGGACAGGGGGCAAACTAATGAAAAACTGTTTTTT. Protein: CASSSQRDRGQTNEKLFF.